This record concerns one T cell receptor (beta chain) sequence. V lost 1 base to trimming and J lost 1 base, with 10 bases between them. Germline lookup yields CDR1 SGHDN and CDR2 FVKESK. CDR3 size: 15 residues. This sample is drawn from a study of blood T cell repertoires in COVID-19. Study at large: PBMCs, B-cell-depleted T cells, or T cells provided the cDNA or gDNA that made up the material.

Produced via immunoSEQ multiplex PCR; TCRdb's table is partial and in-frame only. Of roughly 160,000 clones in the sample, less than 85% were seen once. The rearrangement links TRBV14 to TRBJ1-1; no clear D gene. This TCR derives from a man in his fifties or sixties who had recovered from COVID-19. Sample: PBMCs or T cells enriched from blood (not recorded which). This CDR3 reads CASSQGWLPNTEAFF. CDR3 sequence (DNA): TGTGCCAGCAGCCAAGGGTGGCTTCCGAACACTGAAGCTTTCTTT.